This T cell receptor (beta chain) was sequenced for a study of T cell repertoires in cytomegalovirus infection. About the study: It was the public TCR beta signatures that indicated both CMV infection and matching HLA type.

From the reads, TCRdb called clonotypes with MiXCR, one entry per CDR3 protein. The sample includes about 740,000 distinct CDR3 sequences, about a third seen only once; the top ten take 2.8%. CDR3 length equals 15 residues. In germline, CDR1 is LNHNV, CDR2 YYDKDF (reference sequence). This clonotype occurred once. The target antigen is unknown. The junction and the germline gene differ at one end; a read error may be behind it. Study-wide results and caveats: HLA-C-restricted CMV-specific TCR beta clonotypes prevailed in the ex vivo response.

The sample taken for sequencing was PBMCs. V is TRBV15 and J is TRBJ1-1; D possibly corresponds to TRBD1 (5 bases). The sequence was collected from a human donor in good health (CMV status not recorded). Some clones in this sample may be carry-over from other donors' samples. CDR3 loop: CATSTIQGVATKAFF. In DNA, the CDR3 is TGTGCCACCAGCACCATCCAGGGTGTAGCCACTAAAGCTTTCTTT. Full variable domain (rest looked up from reference TRBV15 and TRBJ1-1): DAMVIQNPRYQVTQFGKPVTLSCSQTLNHNVMYWYQQKSSQAPKLLFHYYDKDFNNEADTPDNFQSRRPNTSFCFLDIRSPGLGDTAMYLCATSTIQGVATKAFFGQGTRLTVV.